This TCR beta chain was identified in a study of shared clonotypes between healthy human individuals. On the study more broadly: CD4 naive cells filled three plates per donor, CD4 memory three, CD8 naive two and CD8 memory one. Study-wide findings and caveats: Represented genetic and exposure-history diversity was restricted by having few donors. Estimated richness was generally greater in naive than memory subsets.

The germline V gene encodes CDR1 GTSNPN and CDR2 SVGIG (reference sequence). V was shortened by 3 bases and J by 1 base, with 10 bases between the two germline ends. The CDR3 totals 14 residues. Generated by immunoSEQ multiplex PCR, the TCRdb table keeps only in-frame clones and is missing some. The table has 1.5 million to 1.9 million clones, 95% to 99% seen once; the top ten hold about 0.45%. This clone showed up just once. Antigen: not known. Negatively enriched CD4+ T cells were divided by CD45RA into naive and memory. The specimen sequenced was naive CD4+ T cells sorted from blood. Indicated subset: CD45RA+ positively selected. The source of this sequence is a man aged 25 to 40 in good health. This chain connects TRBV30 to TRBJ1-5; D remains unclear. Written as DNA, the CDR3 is TGTGCCTGGAGCGGAACAACCAGCAATCAGCCCCAGCATTTT. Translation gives CAWSGTTSNQPQHF.